The clone carrying this T cell receptor beta chain was found a few times. What it binds is unknown. V trimming: 4 bases; J trimming: 5 bases; junction bases outside the gene matches: 16. This CDR3 is 17 amino acids long. CDR1 is MGHRA, CDR2 YSYEKL, per germline. This specimen belongs to a study of graft-versus-host responses after intestinal transplantation. Assay: immunoSEQ multiplex PCR; the TCRdb copy retains only in-frame clones and omits some. The sample comprises some 150,000 clones, 80% to 95% of which are singletons, and about 0.18% rests with the top ten. This chain uses TRBV4-1 with TRBJ2-5, with 7 bases lining up with TRBD1. Sequenced material: unstimulated CD4+ T cells sorted from spleen or lymph node cells, taken before intestinal transplant. The clonotype was recovered from a human donor who received an intestinal transplant. In nucleotides, the CDR3 is TGCGCCAGCAGCCCCTCAGGAGGAACAGGGGATATGGAGACCCAGTACTTC. The encoded protein is CASSPSGGTGDMETQYF.